The clone carrying this T cell receptor (beta chain) was seen only once. The data originate from a study of identifying expanded T cells in peripheral blood. Assay: immunoSEQ multiplex PCR; the TCRdb copy retains only in-frame clones and omits some. This table has 90,000 to 110,000 clones, roughly nine tenths appearing once. The receptor comes from a person aged 18 to 70 in good health. The sample taken for sequencing was blood.

CDR3 sequence reads: CASSEGHLAKNIQYF. The CDR3, as DNA: TGTGCCAGCAGTGAGGGTCATCTCGCCAAAAACATTCAGTACTTC. The chain has TRBV6-1 and TRBJ2-4, with unresolved D. This CDR3 is 15 amino acids long. Between the trimmed V and J ends, which lost 3 bases and 1 base, there was a span of 10 bases. Germline CDR1 reads MNHNS; CDR2 reads SASEGT.